This is a list of T cell receptor beta chains from one sample in a study of T-cell reconstitution after alpha-beta-depleted transplantation in children. TCRdb independently ran MiXCR on the PCR reads; one entry per CDR3 protein. The sample comprises fewer than 1 million distinct CDR3 sequences, 16% of which are singletons, and roughly 4.8% rests with the top ten. Sequenced here: PBMCs, mostly from graft donor cells, sampled 360 days after TCRalphabeta/CD19-depleted stem cell transplant. These receptors originate from a male patient younger than 18 who had a stem cell transplant for acute lymphoblastic leukemia, so the T cells may come from the graft donor. The CDR3 runs from the conserved cysteine through the conserved F or W. A D gene is named only where the DNA matches it firmly. Clone size is stated in some rows and not others, as once, few, many or a class when expanded.

TGTGCCAGCAGTACCCAGGGAATCCAAGAGACCCAGTACTTC	CASSTQGIQETQYF	TRBJ2-5	TRBV12-3/TRBV12-4	few	14	-
TGTGCCAGCAGTCCCCGGGGGATAAGGAACACTGAAGCTTTCTTT	CASSPRGIRNTEAFF	TRBJ1-1	TRBV12-3/TRBV12-4	-	15	-
TGTGCCAGCTCACGGGACAGCCTCTCCTACAATGAGCAGTTCTTC	CASSRDSLSYNEQFF	TRBJ2-1	TRBV18	few	15	TRBD1
TGCAGTGCTAGAGATGGGACAGGGGCCAACCAAGAGACCCAGTACTTC	CSARDGTGANQETQYF	TRBJ2-5	TRBV20-1	few	16	TRBD1
TGTGCCATCGGGGGAGTTTATGGCTACACCTTC	CAIGGVYGYTF	TRBJ1-2	TRBV10-3	many	11	-
TGCGCCAGCAGCTTGGCTCAGGGAACCGGGGAGCTGTTTTTT	CASSLAQGTGELFF	TRBJ2-2	TRBV5-1	few	14	-
TGTGCCAGCTCACGAGAGATTTTGGGGCTAGCGGAGGCGTGGGGAGAGCAGTTCTTC	CASSREILGLAEAWGEQFF	TRBJ2-1	TRBV18	few	19	TRBD2
TGTGCCAGCAGCTTATCAGGGGCTAGCCGAAACATTCAGTACTTC	CASSLSGASRNIQYF	TRBJ2-4	TRBV7-2	few	15	-
TGTGCCACCAGCAGAGATCTCGGAGGAGGGGGCCGGAACAATGAGCAGTTCTTC	CATSRDLGGGGRNNEQFF	TRBJ2-1	TRBV15	many	18	-
TGTGCCACCAGCAGAGATAGTGGACTCTCCTACGAGCAGTACTTC	CATSRDSGLSYEQYF	TRBJ2-7	TRBV15	few	15	-
TGTGCCAGCAGCCAAGAAGCCCTCTATGGCTACACCTTC	CASSQEALYGYTF	TRBJ1-2	TRBV3-1	-	13	-
TGTGCCAGCAGCTTGAAAGTCCTCCTTAACTATGGCTACACCTTC	CASSLKVLLNYGYTF	TRBJ1-2	TRBV7-8	-	15	-
TGTGCCAGCAGCTATTTTTTAGCGGCCGGTAGGGATACGCAGTATTTT	CASSYFLAAGRDTQYF	TRBJ2-3	TRBV5-6	-	16	-
TGTGCCAGCAGTTTGGGAGAGCAGTACTTC	CASSLGEQYF	TRBJ2-7	TRBV12-3/TRBV12-4	many	10	-
TGTGCCAGCAGCCCCCGGACTACCCGGGAGGGCACTGAAGCTTTCTTT	CASSPRTTREGTEAFF	TRBJ1-1	TRBV7-9	few	16	-
TGCGCCAGCGCGTCGACCGGGACTGGGTTCGGGGAGACCCAGTACTTC	CASASTGTGFGETQYF	TRBJ2-5	TRBV5-1	-	16	-
TGTGCCAGCAGTTTATTGGGCGGGGACTACGAGCAGTACTTC	CASSLLGGDYEQYF	TRBJ2-7	TRBV27	few	14	-
TGTGCCAGCAGTTTATATAGGGGGTCGGGGGAGACCCAGTACTTC	CASSLYRGSGETQYF	TRBJ2-5	TRBV27	few	15	-
TGTGCCAGCAGCTTAGGGGGGCAGGGGGGCACTGAAGCTTTCTTT	CASSLGGQGGTEAFF	TRBJ1-1	TRBV7-3	few	15	TRBD1
TGTGCCAGCAGTGGAAGACCTAGCGGGGGACACAATGAGCAGTTCTTC	CASSGRPSGGHNEQFF	TRBJ2-1	TRBV2	-	16	TRBD2
TGCGCCAGCAGCTTGGGAGTGGTCAGGGACGTGGTTGAAGCTTTCTTT	CASSLGVVRDVVEAFF	TRBJ1-1	TRBV5-1	few	16	-
TGTGCCAGCAGTCCCCGACTAGGGAGCTACGAGCAGTACTTC	CASSPRLGSYEQYF	TRBJ2-7	TRBV12-3/TRBV12-4	few	14	-
TGCGCCAGCAGCTTGGCCATTGGCCGTGACACAGATACGCAGTATTTT	CASSLAIGRDTDTQYF	TRBJ2-3	TRBV5-1	many	16	-
TGTGCCAGCAGCTTAACGTCGGTCTTGTCTAGCGCGTACAATGAGCAGTTCTTC	CASSLTSVLSSAYNEQFF	TRBJ2-1	TRBV7-3	-	18	-